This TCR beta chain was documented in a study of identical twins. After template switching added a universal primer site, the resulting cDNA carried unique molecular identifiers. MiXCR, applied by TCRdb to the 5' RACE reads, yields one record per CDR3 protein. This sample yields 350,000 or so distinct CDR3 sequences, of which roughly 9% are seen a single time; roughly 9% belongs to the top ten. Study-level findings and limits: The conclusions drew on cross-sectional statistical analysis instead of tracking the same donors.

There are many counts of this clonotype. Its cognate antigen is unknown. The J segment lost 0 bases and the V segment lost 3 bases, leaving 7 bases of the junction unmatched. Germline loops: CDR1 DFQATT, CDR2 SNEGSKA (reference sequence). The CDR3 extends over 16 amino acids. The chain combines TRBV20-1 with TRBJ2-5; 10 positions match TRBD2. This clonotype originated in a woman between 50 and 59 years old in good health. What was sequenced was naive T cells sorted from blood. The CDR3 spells CSASPSGRGYQETQYF. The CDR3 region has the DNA TGCAGTGCTAGTCCCAGCGGGAGGGGGTACCAAGAGACCCAGTACTTC.